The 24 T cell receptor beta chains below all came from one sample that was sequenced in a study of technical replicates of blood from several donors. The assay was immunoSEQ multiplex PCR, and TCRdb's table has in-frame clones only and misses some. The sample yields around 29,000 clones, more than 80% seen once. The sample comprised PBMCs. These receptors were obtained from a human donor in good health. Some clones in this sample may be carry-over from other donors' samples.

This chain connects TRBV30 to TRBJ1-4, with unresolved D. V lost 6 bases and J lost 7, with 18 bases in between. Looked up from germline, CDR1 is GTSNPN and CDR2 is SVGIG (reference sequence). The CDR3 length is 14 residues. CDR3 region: CACNLDPGGEKLFF. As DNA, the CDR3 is TGTGCCTGTAACCTCGATCCCGGTGGTGAAAAACTGTTTTTT.

The CDR3 DNA reads TGTGCCAGTAGTCGGCGGAACCAAGAGACCCAGTACTTC. This codes for CASSRRNQETQYF. The J gene is TRBJ2-5, the V gene TRBV19; D unclear. This CDR3 contains 13 residues. Germline V lookup: CDR1 LNHDA, CDR2 SQIVND (reference sequence). Between the trimmed V and J ends, which lost 5 bases and 0 bases, there was a span of 7 bases.

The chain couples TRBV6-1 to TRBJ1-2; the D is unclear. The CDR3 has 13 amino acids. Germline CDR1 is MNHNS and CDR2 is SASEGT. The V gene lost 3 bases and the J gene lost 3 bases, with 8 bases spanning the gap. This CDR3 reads CASSEGSHYGYTF. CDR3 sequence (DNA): TGTGCCAGCAGTGAGGGCAGCCACTATGGCTACACCTTC.

The CDR3 nucleotides are TGTGCCAGCAGCCCCTTCCCGGGTGCGGGAACAGATACGCAGTATTTT. Translating gives CASSPFPGAGTDTQYF. The chain recombines TRBV5-5 with TRBJ2-3; tentatively, D is TRBD2 (6 bases). Looked up from germline, CDR1 is SGHKS and CDR2 is YYEKEE (reference sequence). V was trimmed by 4 bases and J by 3 bases, leaving 18 bases between them. There are 16 residues in the CDR3.

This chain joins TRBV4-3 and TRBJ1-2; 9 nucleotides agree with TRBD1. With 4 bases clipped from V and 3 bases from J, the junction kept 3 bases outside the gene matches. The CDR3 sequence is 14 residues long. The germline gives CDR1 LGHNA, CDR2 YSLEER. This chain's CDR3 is CASSLGQGDYGYTF. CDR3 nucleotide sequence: TGCGCCAGCAGCCTGGGACAGGGTGACTATGGCTACACCTTC.

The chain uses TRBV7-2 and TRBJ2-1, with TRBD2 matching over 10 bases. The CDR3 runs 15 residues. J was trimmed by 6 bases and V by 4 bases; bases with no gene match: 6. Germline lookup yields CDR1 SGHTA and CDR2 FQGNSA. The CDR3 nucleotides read TGTGCCAGCAGCTCCACTAGCGGGGTTTTCAATGAGCAGTTCTTC. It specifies CASSSTSGVFNEQFF.

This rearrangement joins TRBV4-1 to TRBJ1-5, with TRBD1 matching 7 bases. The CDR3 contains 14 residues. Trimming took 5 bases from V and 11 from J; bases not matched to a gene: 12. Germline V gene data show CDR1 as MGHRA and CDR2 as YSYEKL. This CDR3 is CASSETGNFPAQHF. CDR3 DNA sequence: TGCGCCAGCAGCGAGACAGGGAATTTTCCGGCCCAGCATTTT.

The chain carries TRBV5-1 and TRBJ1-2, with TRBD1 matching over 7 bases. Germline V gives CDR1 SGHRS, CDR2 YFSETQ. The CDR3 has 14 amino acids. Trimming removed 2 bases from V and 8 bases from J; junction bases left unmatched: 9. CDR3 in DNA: TGCGCCAGCAGCTTTGTAGGAGCAGGGGGAGGCTACACCTTC. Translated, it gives CASSFVGAGGGYTF.

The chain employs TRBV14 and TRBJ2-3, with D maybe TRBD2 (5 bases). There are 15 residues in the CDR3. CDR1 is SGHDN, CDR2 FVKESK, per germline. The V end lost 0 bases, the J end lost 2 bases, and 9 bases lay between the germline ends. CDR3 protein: CASSQDDYYTDTQYF. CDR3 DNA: TGTGCCAGCAGCCAAGATGACTACTACACAGATACGCAGTATTTT.

The CDR3 DNA sequence: TGTGCCAGTAGTGTCCGGTTTCTAGCGGGGGTCCCGCGGGAGACCCAGTACTTC. It specifies CASSVRFLAGVPRETQYF. The gene calls are TRBV19 and TRBJ2-5; TRBD2 aligns across 10 bases. J lost 5 bases, V lost 5 bases, and 17 bases had no gene match. CDR1 LNHDA and CDR2 SQIVND come from the germline V gene (reference sequence). This CDR3 contains 18 residues. Together with reference TRBV19 and TRBJ2-5, the CDR3 gives the full variable domain: DGGITQSPKYLFRKEGQNVTLSCEQNLNHDAMYWYRQDPGQGLRLIYYSQIVNDFQKGDIAEGYSVSREKKESFPLTVTSAQKNPTAFYLCASSVRFLAGVPRETQYFGPGTRLLVL.

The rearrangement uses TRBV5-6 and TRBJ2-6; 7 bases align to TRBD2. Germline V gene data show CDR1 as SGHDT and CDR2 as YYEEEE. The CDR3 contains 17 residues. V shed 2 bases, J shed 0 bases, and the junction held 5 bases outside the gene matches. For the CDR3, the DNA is TGTGCCAGCAGCTTCGAGCGGGATTTCTCTGGGGCCAACGTCCTGACTTTC. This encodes CASSFERDFSGANVLTF.

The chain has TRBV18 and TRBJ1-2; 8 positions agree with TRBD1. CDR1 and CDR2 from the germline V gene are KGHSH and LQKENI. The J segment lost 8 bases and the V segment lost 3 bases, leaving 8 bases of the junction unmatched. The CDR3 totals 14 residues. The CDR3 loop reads CASSPDRGGKGYTF. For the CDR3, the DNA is TGTGCCAGCTCACCTGACAGGGGAGGGAAGGGCTACACCTTC.

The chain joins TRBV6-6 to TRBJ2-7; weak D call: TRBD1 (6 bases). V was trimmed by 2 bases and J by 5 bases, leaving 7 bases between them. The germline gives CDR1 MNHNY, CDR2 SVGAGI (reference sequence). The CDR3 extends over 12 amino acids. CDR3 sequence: CASSYGQNEQYF. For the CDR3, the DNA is TGTGCCAGCAGTTACGGACAGAACGAGCAGTACTTC.

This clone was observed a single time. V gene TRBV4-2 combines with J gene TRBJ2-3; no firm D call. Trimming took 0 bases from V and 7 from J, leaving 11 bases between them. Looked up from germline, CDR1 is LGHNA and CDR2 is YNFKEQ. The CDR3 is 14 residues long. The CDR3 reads CASSQELAPNTQYF. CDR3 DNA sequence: TGTGCCAGCAGCCAAGAATTAGCTCCCAATACGCAGTATTTT.

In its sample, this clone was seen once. The CDR3 loop is CASSGTTTNEKLFF. CDR3 in DNA: TGCGCCAGCAGCGGGACAACAACTAATGAAAAACTGTTTTTT. This chain links TRBV5-1 with TRBJ1-4; tentatively, D is TRBD1 (6 bases). CDR1 SGHRS and CDR2 YFSETQ come from the germline V gene. Trimming stripped 4 bases from V and 0 bases from J, with 7 bases between. The CDR3 totals 14 residues.

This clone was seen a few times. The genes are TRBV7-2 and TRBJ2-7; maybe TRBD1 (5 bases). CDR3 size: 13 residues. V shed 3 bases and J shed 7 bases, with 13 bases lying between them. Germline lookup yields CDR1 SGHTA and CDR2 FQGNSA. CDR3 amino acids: CASSFAGPGEQYF. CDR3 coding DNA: TGTGCCAGCAGCTTCGCCGGGCCAGGGGAGCAGTACTTC.

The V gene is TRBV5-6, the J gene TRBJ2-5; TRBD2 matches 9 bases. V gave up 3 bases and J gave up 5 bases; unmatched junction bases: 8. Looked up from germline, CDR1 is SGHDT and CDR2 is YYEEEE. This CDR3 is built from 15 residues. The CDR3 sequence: CASSWESSGTETQYF. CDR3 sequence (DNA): TGTGCCAGCAGCTGGGAATCTAGCGGGACTGAGACCCAGTACTTC.

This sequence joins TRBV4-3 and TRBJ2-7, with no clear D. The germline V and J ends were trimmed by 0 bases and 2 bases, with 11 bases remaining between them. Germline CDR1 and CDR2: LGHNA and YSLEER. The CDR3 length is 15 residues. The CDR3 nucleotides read TGCGCCAGCAGCCAAGATCGCGTCTCGACCTACGAGCAGTACTTC. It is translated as CASSQDRVSTYEQYF.

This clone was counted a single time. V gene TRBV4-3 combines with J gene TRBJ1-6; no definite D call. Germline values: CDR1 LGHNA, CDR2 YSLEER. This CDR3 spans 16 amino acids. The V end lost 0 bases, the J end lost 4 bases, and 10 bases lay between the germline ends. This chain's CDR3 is CASSQDGSGYNSPLHF. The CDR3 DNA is TGCGCCAGCAGCCAAGATGGGAGTGGGTATAATTCACCCCTCCACTTT.

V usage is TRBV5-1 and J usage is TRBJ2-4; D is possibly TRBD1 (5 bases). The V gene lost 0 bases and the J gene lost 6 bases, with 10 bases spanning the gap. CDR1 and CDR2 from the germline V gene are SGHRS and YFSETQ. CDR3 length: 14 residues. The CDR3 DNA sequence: TGCGCCAGCAGCTTGGACGGGCAGGGAAACATTCAGTACTTC. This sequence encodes CASSLDGQGNIQYF.

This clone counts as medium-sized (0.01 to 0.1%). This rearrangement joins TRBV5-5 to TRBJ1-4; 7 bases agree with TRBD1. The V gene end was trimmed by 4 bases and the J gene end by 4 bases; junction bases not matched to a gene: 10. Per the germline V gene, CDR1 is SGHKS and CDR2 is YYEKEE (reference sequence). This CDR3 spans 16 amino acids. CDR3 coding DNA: TGTGCCAGCAGCAAAACTATCCGGGACAGTAATGAAAAACTGTTTTTT. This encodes CASSKTIRDSNEKLFF.

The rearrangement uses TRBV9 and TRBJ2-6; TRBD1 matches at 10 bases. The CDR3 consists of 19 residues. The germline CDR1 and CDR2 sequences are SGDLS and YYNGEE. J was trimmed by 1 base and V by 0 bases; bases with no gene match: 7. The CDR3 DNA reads TGTGCCAGCAGCGTAGTAGCCGGGACAGGGGAGTCTGGGGCCAACGTCCTGACTTTC. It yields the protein CASSVVAGTGESGANVLTF.

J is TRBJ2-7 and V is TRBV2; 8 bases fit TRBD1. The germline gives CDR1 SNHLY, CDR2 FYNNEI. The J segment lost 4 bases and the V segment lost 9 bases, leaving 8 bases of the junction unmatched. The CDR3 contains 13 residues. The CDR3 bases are TGTGCCAGTTTGGACAGGGCTCTTTACGAGCAGTACTTC. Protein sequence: CASLDRALYEQYF.

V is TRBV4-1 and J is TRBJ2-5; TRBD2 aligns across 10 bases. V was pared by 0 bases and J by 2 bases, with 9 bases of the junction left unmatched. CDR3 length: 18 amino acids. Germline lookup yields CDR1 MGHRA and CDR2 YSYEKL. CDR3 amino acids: CASSQEGLWTSGQETQYF. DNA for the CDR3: TGCGCCAGCAGCCAAGAAGGTTTGTGGACTAGCGGTCAAGAGACCCAGTACTTC.